This T cell receptor beta chain was identified during a study of PD-1 and CTLA-4 blockade in melanoma. The germline V and J ends were trimmed by 0 bases and 7 bases, with 16 bases remaining between them. Germline assignment: CDR1 ENHRY and CDR2 SYGVKD. CDR3 size: 17 residues. This clone showed up just once. Profiling relied on immunoSEQ multiplex PCR, and the TCRdb table lists in-frame clones only, not all of them. This table holds 34,000 or so clones, 88% found once. The sequencing here drew on CD8+ T cells from peripheral blood, taken from a patient given anti-PD-1 treatment. The chain carries TRBV10-3 and TRBJ1-6; the D gene is possibly TRBD1 (5 bases). The TCR was taken from a human donor with melanoma. The CDR3, as DNA: TGTGCCATCAGTGAGTCGATAGCAGGGTCGAAAAATTCACCCCTCCACTTT. The encoded protein is CAISESIAGSKNSPLHF.